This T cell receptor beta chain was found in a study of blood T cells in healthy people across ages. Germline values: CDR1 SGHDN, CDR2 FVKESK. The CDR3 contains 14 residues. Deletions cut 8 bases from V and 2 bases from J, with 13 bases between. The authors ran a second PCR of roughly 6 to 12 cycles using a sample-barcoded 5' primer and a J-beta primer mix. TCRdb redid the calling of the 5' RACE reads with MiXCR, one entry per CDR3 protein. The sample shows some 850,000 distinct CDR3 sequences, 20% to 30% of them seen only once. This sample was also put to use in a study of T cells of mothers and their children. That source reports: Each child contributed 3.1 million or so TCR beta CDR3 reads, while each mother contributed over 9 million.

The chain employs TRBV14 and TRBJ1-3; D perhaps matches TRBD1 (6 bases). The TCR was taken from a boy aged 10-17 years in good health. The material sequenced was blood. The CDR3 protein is CASSGQIAGNTIYF. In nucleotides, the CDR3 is TGTGCCAGCTCCGGACAGATTGCTGGAAACACCATATATTTT. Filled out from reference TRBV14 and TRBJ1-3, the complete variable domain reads EAGVTQFPSHSVIEKGQTVTLRCDPISGHDNLYWYRRVMGKEIKFLLHFVKESKQDESGMPNNRFLAERTGGTYSTLKVQPAELEDSGVYFCASSGQIAGNTIYFGEGSWLTVV.